The rows below give T cell receptor beta chains drawn from one sample of a study of T cells after yellow fever vaccination. MiXCR was run by TCRdb on the 5' RACE reads, yielding one entry per CDR3 protein. The sample carries some 320,000 distinct CDR3 sequences, 7.5% to 9% recorded once. This sample comprised PBMCs, obtained on the day of the first yellow fever vaccination. These receptors were taken from a man younger than 35 who received the YFV17D yellow fever vaccine. The conserved cysteine and the conserved F or W are not part of the CDR3 here.

>11|TRBJ2-3|TRBV9
ASSVTVADTQY
>13|TRBJ2-1|TRBV7-9
ASSPPSGGYNEQF
>15|TRBJ2-5|TRBV5-6
ASSTRAGGSSQETQY
>14|TRBJ2-1|TRBV28
ASSSDRESLYNEQF
>12|TRBJ1-2|TRBV19
ASSSPRGNYGYT
>12|TRBJ2-1|TRBV4-2
ASSQDSLLNEQF
>11|TRBJ2-1|TRBV6-1
ASTDPGYNEQF
>10|TRBJ1-2|TRBV27
ASSPAGDGYT
>13|TRBJ2-7|TRBV10-2
ASQEPSGTFYEQY
>12|TRBJ2-1|TRBV10-3
ATLPSGGTGEQF
>11|TRBJ2-1|TRBV5-8
ASSFGTNNEQF
>11|TRBJ2-5|TRBV12-3/TRBV12-4
ASRWTDQETQY
>6|TRBJ2-3|TRBV3-1
ASREQY
>9|TRBJ2-3|TRBV30
AWSRADTQY
>15|TRBJ1-6|TRBV7-2
ASSLLSGAIYNSPLH
>14|TRBJ1-4|TRBV4-1
ASRNPSRGGAEKLF
>15|TRBJ2-6|TRBV14
ASSQASLVWGANVLT
>14|TRBJ2-3|TRBV5-4
ASSLAGQGARDTQY
>11|TRBJ1-2|TRBV7-3
ASTSDRGYGYT
>11|TRBJ2-5|TRBV18
ASSPQFQETQY
>13|TRBJ2-1|TRBV3-1
ASSQGRAVPNEQF
>15|TRBJ1-6|TRBV4-1
ASSQDWSRGPHSPLH
>12|TRBJ1-1|TRBV2
ASSDWRGNTEAF
>13|TRBJ1-6|TRBV5-5
ASSFTGATDSPLH
>14|TRBJ2-1|TRBV6-1
ASSPTYGGQFNEQF
>12|TRBJ2-5|TRBV12-3/TRBV12-4
ASRTDGGLGTQY
>13|TRBJ2-1|TRBV5-1
ASSFERGVYNEQF
>14|TRBJ2-3|TRBV10-3
AITANGVDSTDTQY
>13|TRBJ2-6|TRBV6-2/TRBV6-3
ASIGQATGANVLT
>14|TRBJ2-3|TRBV4-3
ASSQLERGGEDTQY
>14|TRBJ1-5|TRBV4-2
ASSQDMGVFNQPQH
>15|TRBJ2-2|TRBV15
ATSRDLVGANTGELF
>11|TRBJ1-1|TRBV10-3
AICANWDTEAF
>10|TRBJ1-5|TRBV6-6
ASSYGEQPQH
>9|TRBJ2-7|TRBV30
AWSSLVEQY
>13|TRBJ2-1|TRBV7-9
ASRSQVRSYNEQF
>11|TRBJ2-1|TRBV24-1
ATRRGAYNEQF
>13|TRBJ1-3|TRBV7-9
ASSFETGSGNTIY
>12|TRBJ2-5|TRBV13
ASSLRRERETQY
>11|TRBJ2-2|TRBV12-3/TRBV12-4
ASSFLRTGELF
>12|TRBJ2-1|TRBV7-9
ASRPSGGYNEQF
>9|TRBJ1-1|TRBV6-6
ASSGPGWAF
>18|TRBJ1-2|TRBV6-2/TRBV6-3
ASSYSSFIFMGTAVNGYT
>12|TRBJ1-2|TRBV7-2
ASSSRGGNYGYT
>12|TRBJ2-2|TRBV5-1
ASSFEGGAGELF
>12|TRBJ2-3|TRBV5-1
ASSSGLNTDTQY
>11|TRBJ1-3|TRBV5-1
ASSLTIGNTIY
>14|TRBJ1-1|TRBV7-9
ASSPYRDRGNTEAF
>14|TRBJ1-5|TRBV27
ASSLYGTGVDQPQH
>17|TRBJ1-5|TRBV19
ASSIIRQAGALSNQPQH
>15|TRBJ1-5|TRBV11-2
ASSLDKGQGACQPQH
>12|TRBJ1-6|TRBV27
ASSQGHQNSPLH
>13|TRBJ2-1|TRBV7-3
ASSLRSGGANEQF